A selection of T cell receptor beta chains follows, all from one sample in a study of blood T cell repertoires in COVID-19. The protocol was immunoSEQ multiplex PCR, while the TCRdb copy is restricted to in-frame clones and leaves out a portion. The table includes just over 90,000 clones, roughly 79% detected once. Sequenced sample: peripheral blood. These receptors originate from a human donor in a cohort sampled during active COVID-19. CDR3s include the opening cysteine and the closing phenylalanine or tryptophan. Fields, in order: D gene, clone size, V gene, J gene, CDR3 protein, CDR3 DNA. A D gene is named only where the DNA matches it firmly. Only some rows state a clone size, as once, few, many or a class for expanded clones.

D gene: TRBD1; clone size: -; V gene: TRBV5-1; J gene: TRBJ1-2; CDR3 protein: CASSLGTGYGYTF; CDR3 DNA: TGCGCCAGCAGCCTCGGGACAGGCTATGGCTACACCTTC
D gene: -; clone size: few; V gene: TRBV28; J gene: TRBJ2-7; CDR3 protein: CASSLSNYEQYF; CDR3 DNA: TGTGCCAGCAGTTTGTCAAACTACGAGCAGTACTTC
D gene: TRBD2; clone size: few; V gene: TRBV5-1; J gene: TRBJ2-5; CDR3 protein: CASSLSPAGGEQTQYF; CDR3 DNA: TGCGCCAGCAGCTTATCCCCTGCGGGAGGAGAACAGACCCAGTACTTC
D gene: -; clone size: -; V gene: TRBV6-5; J gene: TRBJ1-6; CDR3 protein: CASSRESNSPLHF; CDR3 DNA: TGTGCCAGCAGCCGTGAGTCAAATTCACCCCTCCACTTT
D gene: TRBD2; clone size: -; V gene: TRBV7-9; J gene: TRBJ2-1; CDR3 protein: CASSLSSGSYNEQFF; CDR3 DNA: TGTGCCAGCAGCTTATCTAGCGGGTCCTACAATGAGCAGTTCTTC
D gene: TRBD2; clone size: -; V gene: TRBV28; J gene: TRBJ2-3; CDR3 protein: CASRAPSGGGGDTQYF; CDR3 DNA: TGTGCCAGCAGAGCTCCAAGCGGGGGTGGGGGAGATACGCAGTATTTT
D gene: -; clone size: -; V gene: TRBV2; J gene: TRBJ2-1; CDR3 protein: CASLVLSYNEQFF; CDR3 DNA: TGTGCCAGCCTTGTCCTCTCCTACAATGAGCAGTTCTTC
D gene: TRBD2; clone size: -; V gene: TRBV18; J gene: TRBJ2-1; CDR3 protein: CASSPLAGSYNEQFF; CDR3 DNA: TGTGCCAGCTCACCCCTAGCGGGCTCCTACAATGAGCAGTTCTTC
D gene: -; clone size: once; V gene: TRBV3-1/TRBV3-2; J gene: TRBJ1-1; CDR3 protein: CASSQSEVKNTEAFF; CDR3 DNA: TGTGCCAGCAGCCAAAGCGAGGTAAAGAACACTGAAGCTTTCTTT
D gene: -; clone size: -; V gene: TRBV9; J gene: TRBJ2-7; CDR3 protein: CASSRGGLSYEQYF; CDR3 DNA: TGTGCCAGCAGCAGAGGGGGTCTCTCCTACGAGCAGTACTTC
D gene: -; clone size: few; V gene: TRBV5-1; J gene: TRBJ1-5; CDR3 protein: CASSSTGLGNQPQHF; CDR3 DNA: TGCGCCAGCAGCTCTACAGGGTTGGGCAATCAGCCCCAGCATTTT
D gene: TRBD1; clone size: -; V gene: TRBV19; J gene: TRBJ2-3; CDR3 protein: CASTTGGAYGTDTQYF; CDR3 DNA: TGTGCCAGTACTACAGGGGGCGCGTACGGCACAGATACGCAGTATTTT
D gene: TRBD2; clone size: -; V gene: TRBV10-3; J gene: TRBJ2-3; CDR3 protein: CAISETSGTTDTQYF; CDR3 DNA: TGTGCCATCAGTGAGACTAGCGGGACCACAGATACGCAGTATTTT
D gene: TRBD1; clone size: -; V gene: TRBV7-9; J gene: TRBJ2-6; CDR3 protein: CASSLTQGTGGSGANVLTF; CDR3 DNA: TGTGCCAGCAGCTTAACGCAGGGGACAGGGGGGTCTGGGGCCAACGTCCTGACTTTC
D gene: -; clone size: -; V gene: TRBV21-1; J gene: TRBJ1-2; CDR3 protein: CASSKQCRDRVFRAIDDGYTF; CDR3 DNA: TGTGCCAGCAGCAAGCAATGCCGGGACAGAGTCTTCAGGGCTATTGACGATGGCTACACCTTC
D gene: -; clone size: -; V gene: TRBV3-1/TRBV3-2; J gene: TRBJ2-5; CDR3 protein: CASSRGTLTKETQYF; CDR3 DNA: TGTGCCAGCAGCCGGGGGACTCTTACCAAAGAGACCCAGTACTTC
D gene: TRBD2; clone size: -; V gene: TRBV6-5; J gene: TRBJ2-5; CDR3 protein: CASSYSGGREETQYF; CDR3 DNA: TGTGCCAGCAGTTACTCGGGCGGGAGAGAGGAGACCCAGTACTTC
D gene: -; clone size: once; V gene: TRBV10-2; J gene: TRBJ1-1; CDR3 protein: CASRIDRNTEAFF; CDR3 DNA: TGCGCCAGCAGAATAGACAGGAACACTGAAGCTTTCTTT
D gene: -; clone size: hyperexpanded; V gene: TRBV19; J gene: TRBJ1-2; CDR3 protein: CASSPISGYGYTF; CDR3 DNA: TGTGCCAGTAGTCCTATCTCCGGTTATGGCTACACCTTC
D gene: TRBD1; clone size: -; V gene: TRBV28; J gene: TRBJ1-2; CDR3 protein: CASSLTGGSGNGYTF; CDR3 DNA: TGTGCCAGCAGTCTGACAGGGGGCTCTGGGAATGGCTACACCTTC
D gene: TRBD1; clone size: -; V gene: TRBV6-5; J gene: TRBJ2-7; CDR3 protein: CASSPGTGLFEQYF; CDR3 DNA: TGTGCCAGCAGTCCCGGGACAGGACTTTTCGAGCAGTACTTC
D gene: TRBD1; clone size: few; V gene: TRBV6-5; J gene: TRBJ1-1; CDR3 protein: CASRLTGMNTEAFF; CDR3 DNA: TGTGCCAGCAGGCTGACAGGGATGAACACTGAAGCTTTCTTT
D gene: -; clone size: -; V gene: TRBV7-3; J gene: TRBJ2-5; CDR3 protein: CASSPRGEQETQYF; CDR3 DNA: TGTGCCAGCAGCCCCAGGGGAGAGCAAGAGACCCAGTACTTC
D gene: TRBD2; clone size: -; V gene: TRBV7-6; J gene: TRBJ2-2; CDR3 protein: CASTEAGTTNTGELFF; CDR3 DNA: TGTGCCAGCACCGAAGCGGGGACGACGAACACCGGGGAGCTGTTTTTT
D gene: TRBD2; clone size: medium-sized; V gene: TRBV7-8; J gene: TRBJ2-7; CDR3 protein: CASSQMTSGSSYEQYF; CDR3 DNA: TGTGCCAGCAGCCAAATGACTAGCGGGAGCTCCTACGAGCAGTACTTC
D gene: TRBD2; clone size: -; V gene: TRBV7-2; J gene: TRBJ2-5; CDR3 protein: CASSQTSGVQETQYF; CDR3 DNA: TGTGCCAGCAGCCAGACTAGCGGAGTCCAAGAGACCCAGTACTTC
D gene: -; clone size: once; V gene: TRBV18; J gene: TRBJ2-7; CDR3 protein: CASSPEWQGTYEQYF; CDR3 DNA: TGTGCCAGCTCACCAGAGTGGCAGGGCACCTACGAGCAGTACTTC
D gene: TRBD1; clone size: -; V gene: TRBV19; J gene: TRBJ1-6; CDR3 protein: CASRTGTGGNSPLHF; CDR3 DNA: TGTGCCAGTAGGACGGGGACAGGGGGGAATTCACCCCTCCACTTT
D gene: -; clone size: -; V gene: TRBV6-5; J gene: TRBJ1-5; CDR3 protein: CASSRAGLNQPQHF; CDR3 DNA: TGTGCCAGCAGTCGTGCGGGGCTAAATCAGCCCCAGCATTTT
D gene: -; clone size: once; V gene: TRBV6-1; J gene: TRBJ2-3; CDR3 protein: CASSEVGGGRGTDTQYF; CDR3 DNA: TGTGCCAGCAGTGAAGTTGGGGGCGGGAGAGGCACAGATACGCAGTATTTT
D gene: -; clone size: -; V gene: TRBV19; J gene: TRBJ2-3; CDR3 protein: CASRGGGTDTQYF; CDR3 DNA: TGTGCCAGTAGGGGGGGAGGTACAGATACGCAGTATTTT
D gene: TRBD2; clone size: -; V gene: TRBV6-5; J gene: TRBJ2-3; CDR3 protein: CASSVAGGYTDTQYF; CDR3 DNA: TGTGCCAGCAGCGTAGCGGGGGGGTACACAGATACGCAGTATTTT
D gene: TRBD1; clone size: -; V gene: TRBV19; J gene: TRBJ1-5; CDR3 protein: CASSIGPGTGNPQPQHF; CDR3 DNA: TGTGCCAGTAGTATAGGCCCCGGGACAGGGAACCCCCAGCCCCAGCATTTT
D gene: -; clone size: once; V gene: TRBV19; J gene: TRBJ1-4; CDR3 protein: CASSIRIGLLGEKLFF; CDR3 DNA: TGTGCCAGTAGTATAAGGATCGGACTTCTTGGTGAAAAACTGTTTTTT
D gene: -; clone size: -; V gene: TRBV6-5; J gene: TRBJ1-1; CDR3 protein: CASSYRGLANTEAFF; CDR3 DNA: TGTGCCAGCAGTTACCGCGGTCTAGCGAACACTGAAGCTTTCTTT
D gene: TRBD1; clone size: -; V gene: TRBV27; J gene: TRBJ1-2; CDR3 protein: CASGRDSMIDGYTF; CDR3 DNA: TGTGCCAGCGGCCGGGACAGTATGATAGATGGCTACACCTTC
D gene: -; clone size: few; V gene: TRBV2; J gene: TRBJ2-5; CDR3 protein: CASRRGQETQYF; CDR3 DNA: TGTGCCAGCAGACGGGGGCAAGAGACCCAGTACTTC
D gene: TRBD2; clone size: -; V gene: TRBV7-3; J gene: TRBJ2-3; CDR3 protein: CASSFSGTSPDTQYF; CDR3 DNA: TGTGCCAGCAGCTTCTCCGGGACTAGCCCAGATACGCAGTATTTT
D gene: TRBD1; clone size: -; V gene: TRBV5-4; J gene: TRBJ1-2; CDR3 protein: CASSQGTGAPWYTF; CDR3 DNA: TGTGCCAGCAGCCAGGGGACAGGGGCCCCGTGGTACACCTTC
D gene: -; clone size: -; V gene: TRBV5-4; J gene: TRBJ2-1; CDR3 protein: CASSLEEEGPYNEQFF; CDR3 DNA: TGTGCCAGCAGCTTGGAAGAGGAGGGTCCGTACAATGAGCAGTTCTTC
D gene: TRBD2; clone size: -; V gene: TRBV9; J gene: TRBJ2-3; CDR3 protein: CASSVGGGLETDTQYF; CDR3 DNA: TGTGCCAGCAGCGTAGGCGGGGGGTTGGAAACAGATACGCAGTATTTT
D gene: -; clone size: -; V gene: TRBV5-1; J gene: TRBJ1-2; CDR3 protein: CASRREGTNNYGYTF; CDR3 DNA: TGCGCCAGCAGAAGGGAGGGGACAAACAACTATGGCTACACCTTC
D gene: TRBD2; clone size: few; V gene: TRBV5-1; J gene: TRBJ2-7; CDR3 protein: CASSTTSGSYEQYF; CDR3 DNA: TGCGCCAGCAGCACAACTAGCGGGTCCTACGAGCAGTACTTC
D gene: -; clone size: -; V gene: TRBV27; J gene: TRBJ2-1; CDR3 protein: CASKRGGSYNEQFF; CDR3 DNA: TGTGCCAGCAAAAGGGGGGGATCCTACAATGAGCAGTTCTTC
D gene: TRBD1; clone size: few; V gene: TRBV5-4; J gene: TRBJ1-1; CDR3 protein: CASSLLRTGGNEAFF; CDR3 DNA: TGTGCCAGCAGCTTGTTGAGGACAGGGGGTAATGAAGCTTTCTTT
D gene: TRBD1; clone size: once; V gene: TRBV27; J gene: TRBJ2-4; CDR3 protein: CASSQGQGTAKNIQYF; CDR3 DNA: TGTGCCAGCAGTCAGGGACAGGGGACGGCCAAAAACATTCAGTACTTC
D gene: -; clone size: -; V gene: TRBV10-3; J gene: TRBJ2-3; CDR3 protein: CATRFSYSTTDTQYF; CDR3 DNA: TGTGCCACTAGATTTTCCTACTCCACCACAGATACGCAGTATTTT
D gene: TRBD1; clone size: -; V gene: TRBV5-4; J gene: TRBJ1-2; CDR3 protein: CASSPHPGQTYYGYTF; CDR3 DNA: TGTGCCAGCAGCCCCCATCCGGGACAGACTTACTATGGCTACACCTTC
D gene: -; clone size: few; V gene: TRBV3-1/TRBV3-2; J gene: TRBJ2-5; CDR3 protein: CASSRSGSATQYF; CDR3 DNA: TGTGCCAGCAGCCGATCGGGGTCGGCGACCCAGTACTTC
D gene: -; clone size: -; V gene: TRBV6-5; J gene: TRBJ2-7; CDR3 protein: CASSWDPTRGEQYF; CDR3 DNA: TGTGCCAGCAGTTGGGACCCTACACGGGGGGAGCAGTACTTC
D gene: TRBD2; clone size: -; V gene: TRBV18; J gene: TRBJ2-7; CDR3 protein: CASSPGLAGQYEQYF; CDR3 DNA: TGTGCCAGCTCACCTGGACTAGCGGGACAATACGAGCAGTACTTC
D gene: TRBD1; clone size: -; V gene: TRBV28; J gene: TRBJ1-2; CDR3 protein: CASSSLASGGGYTF; CDR3 DNA: TGTGCCAGCAGTTCGCTAGCCTCAGGGGGAGGCTACACCTTC
D gene: TRBD1; clone size: few; V gene: TRBV19; J gene: TRBJ2-2; CDR3 protein: CASNLGTGGFAGELFF; CDR3 DNA: TGTGCCAGTAACTTAGGGACAGGGGGTTTCGCCGGGGAGCTGTTTTTT
D gene: TRBD1; clone size: -; V gene: TRBV7-9; J gene: TRBJ2-7; CDR3 protein: CASSLGDSSEQYF; CDR3 DNA: TGTGCCAGCAGCTTAGGGGACAGCTCCGAGCAGTACTTC
D gene: -; clone size: -; V gene: TRBV7-9; J gene: TRBJ2-2; CDR3 protein: CASGPGGTGELFF; CDR3 DNA: TGTGCCAGCGGCCCAGGAGGGACCGGGGAGCTGTTTTTT
D gene: -; clone size: -; V gene: TRBV6-5; J gene: TRBJ2-3; CDR3 protein: CASTWWEDGVDTQYF; CDR3 DNA: TGTGCCAGCACCTGGTGGGAGGACGGGGTAGATACGCAGTATTTT
D gene: -; clone size: -; V gene: TRBV5-6; J gene: TRBJ2-7; CDR3 protein: CASSKQGYEQYF; CDR3 DNA: TGTGCCAGCAGCAAACAGGGTTACGAGCAGTACTTC
D gene: TRBD1; clone size: -; V gene: TRBV25-1; J gene: TRBJ2-7; CDR3 protein: CASSDPGQVSYEQYF; CDR3 DNA: TGTGCCAGCAGTGACCCGGGACAGGTGTCCTACGAGCAGTACTTC
D gene: -; clone size: -; V gene: TRBV15; J gene: TRBJ1-4; CDR3 protein: CATSRAGQINEKLFF; CDR3 DNA: TGTGCCACCAGCAGAGCAGGACAGATAAATGAAAAACTGTTTTTT
D gene: -; clone size: -; V gene: TRBV9; J gene: TRBJ1-1; CDR3 protein: CASSPPVRTGTEAFF; CDR3 DNA: TGTGCCAGCAGCCCTCCCGTTCGTACGGGCACTGAAGCTTTCTTT